One and the same sample provided the 15 T cell receptor beta chains below, sequenced in a study of cytomegalovirus exposure and HLA in healthy donors. PCR used 60 Vbeta primers and 13 Jbeta primers. The table came from immunoSEQ multiplex PCR; TCRdb's copy has only in-frame clones and leaves some out. The sample lists 200,000 to 300,000 clones, about 83% occurring once. Material for sequencing was PBMCs. The receptors were sampled from a woman between 40 and 50 years old in good health and CMV-seropositive.

This clone was recorded once. This chain uses TRBV5-1 with TRBJ2-3; D gene uncertain. This CDR3 has 14 residues. The ends were cut back, 0 bases at V and 5 bases at J, with 10 bases in the middle. Per germline, CDR1 SGHRS and CDR2 YFSETQ. CDR3 DNA: TGCGCCAGCAGCTTGGCAGGCCAAATAGATACGCAGTATTTT. Translating gives CASSLAGQIDTQYF.

The J gene is TRBJ2-1, the V gene TRBV27; tentative D call: TRBD2 (6 bases). The CDR3 has 15 amino acids. Germline V lookup: CDR1 MNHEY, CDR2 SMNVEV (reference sequence). V lost 6 bases and J lost 1, with 13 bases in between. The CDR3 here is CASRALAKSYNEQFF. In DNA, the CDR3 is TGTGCCAGCAGAGCTCTAGCGAAGTCCTACAATGAGCAGTTCTTC.

This clone appeared a few times. This sequence joins TRBV30 and TRBJ1-2; D not certain. The CDR3 spans 11 residues. Germline V gives CDR1 GTSNPN, CDR2 SVGIG (reference sequence). Trimming took 4 bases from V and 7 from J, leaving 10 bases between them. CDR3 sequence reads: CAWTNTAGYTF. The CDR3 DNA sequence: TGTGCCTGGACCAATACTGCTGGCTACACCTTC.

This clone was seen once. In DNA, the CDR3 is TGTGCCAGCAGAAGGGACATCCGATACGAGCAGTACTTC. This encodes CASRRDIRYEQYF. The chain recombines TRBV6-5 with TRBJ2-7; tentative D call: TRBD1 (6 bases). Germline V gene lookup returns CDR1 MNHEY and CDR2 SVGAGI. CDR3 length: 13 amino acids. The germline V and J ends were trimmed by 6 bases and 4 bases, with 13 bases remaining between them.

The chain links TRBV30 to TRBJ1-1; D perhaps matches TRBD1 (5 bases). CDR3 length: 15 amino acids. V was clipped by 0 bases and J by 1 base, with 12 bases between them. Germline values: CDR1 GTSNPN, CDR2 SVGIG (reference sequence). The CDR3 coding sequence is TGTGCCTGGAGTGTAACGGGGGTCAGGAACACTGAAGCTTTCTTT. The encoded protein is CAWSVTGVRNTEAFF.

This clone was picked up one time. V is TRBV28 and J is TRBJ2-7; 9 nucleotides agree with TRBD1. V trimming: 8 bases; J trimming: 4 bases; junction bases outside the gene matches: 12. The germline CDR1 and CDR2 sequences are MDHEN and SYDVKM. The CDR3 runs to 15 residues. The CDR3 protein is CASQGQGGFFYEQYF. The CDR3 nucleotides read TGTGCCAGCCAGGGACAGGGCGGTTTTTTTTACGAGCAGTACTTC.

This clone was seen a few times. The chain uses TRBV7-2 and TRBJ2-7; 10 bases are shared with TRBD2. Unmatched junction bases numbered 8, after V lost 1 base and J lost 2 bases. Germline loops: CDR1 SGHTA, CDR2 FQGNSA. This CDR3 spans 17 amino acids. CDR3 bases: TGTGCCAGCAGCTTAGAAGGTAGCGGGAGGAACACCTACGAGCAGTACTTC. It translates to CASSLEGSGRNTYEQYF.

This rearrangement joins TRBV19 to TRBJ1-4; D is ambiguous. With 3 bases removed from V and 10 bases from J, the gap between germline ends came to 12 bases. The CDR3 sequence is 13 residues long. CDR1 and CDR2 from the germline V gene are LNHDA and SQIVND (reference sequence). Written as DNA, the CDR3 is TGTGCCAGTAGTATGGCCCCAGATGGAAAACTGTTTTTT. As protein: CASSMAPDGKLFF.

The rearrangement uses TRBV6-5 and TRBJ2-7, with D possibly matching TRBD1 (6 bases). Trimming cost V 0 bases and J 4 bases, with 16 bases left between them. Germline assignment: CDR1 MNHEY and CDR2 SVGAGI. CDR3 size: 16 residues. CDR3 in DNA: TGTGCCAGCAGTTACTCGAGTAGGACAGCTTTTTACGAGCAGTACTTC. Translation: CASSYSSRTAFYEQYF.

The chain is built from TRBV11-2 and TRBJ2-7; 10 bases fit TRBD2. V trimming: 7 bases; J trimming: 3 bases; junction bases outside the gene matches: 6. This CDR3 region has 14 residues. CDR1 and CDR2 from the germline V gene are SGHAT and FQNNGV. CDR3 sequence: CASTGLAEFYEQYF. CDR3 bases: TGTGCCAGCACCGGACTAGCGGAGTTCTACGAGCAGTACTTC.

This clone was picked up a small number of times. V is TRBV28 and J is TRBJ2-7; 8 positions match TRBD1. The CDR3 loop spans 15 amino acids. V lost 4 bases, J lost 2 bases, and 7 bases stayed unmatched. Per germline, CDR1 MDHEN and CDR2 SYDVKM. The CDR3 nucleotides read TGTGCCAGCAGTTCGCCCGACAGGGGCCCCTACGAGCAGTACTTC. It specifies CASSSPDRGPYEQYF.

The rearrangement uses TRBV7-9 and TRBJ1-5; 8 bases match TRBD1. Germline V gene sequence: CDR1 SEHNR, CDR2 FQNEAQ (reference sequence). The V gene end was trimmed by 1 base and the J gene end by 4 bases; junction bases not matched to a gene: 3. This CDR3 spans 15 amino acids. This chain's CDR3 is CASSLGTGFNQPQHF. CDR3 DNA: TGTGCCAGCAGCTTAGGGACAGGGTTTAATCAGCCCCAGCATTTT.

This clone was seen only once. CDR3 bases: TGTGCCAGCAGGACAGGGTGGGGATACGAGCAGTACTTC. Protein: CASRTGWGYEQYF. The rearrangement joins TRBV27 to TRBJ2-7, with 7 bases that match TRBD1. The V gene's germline CDR1 is MNHEY and CDR2 SMNVEV (reference sequence). This CDR3 comprises 13 residues. V gave up 6 bases and J gave up 4 bases; unmatched junction bases: 6.

This clone was picked up one time. J is TRBJ2-1 and V is TRBV7-5; the DNA was not compared with TRBD2, the D call given in the table. TRBV7-5 is a pseudogene segment. The CDR3 runs to 12 residues. The CDR3 is CPTGTKYNEQFF. The CDR3 DNA is TGCCCTACCGGGACTAAGTACAATGAGCAGTTCTTC.

The chain combines TRBV6-5 with TRBJ2-1, with 9 bases identical to TRBD1. The V and J ends lost 6 bases and 2 bases, in that order; junction bases with no gene match: 5. In germline, CDR1 is MNHEY, CDR2 SVGAGI. This CDR3 region has 15 residues. DNA of the CDR3: TGTGCCAGCAGCACGGGACAGGGACCCTACAATGAGCAGTTCTTC. The encoded protein is CASSTGQGPYNEQFF.